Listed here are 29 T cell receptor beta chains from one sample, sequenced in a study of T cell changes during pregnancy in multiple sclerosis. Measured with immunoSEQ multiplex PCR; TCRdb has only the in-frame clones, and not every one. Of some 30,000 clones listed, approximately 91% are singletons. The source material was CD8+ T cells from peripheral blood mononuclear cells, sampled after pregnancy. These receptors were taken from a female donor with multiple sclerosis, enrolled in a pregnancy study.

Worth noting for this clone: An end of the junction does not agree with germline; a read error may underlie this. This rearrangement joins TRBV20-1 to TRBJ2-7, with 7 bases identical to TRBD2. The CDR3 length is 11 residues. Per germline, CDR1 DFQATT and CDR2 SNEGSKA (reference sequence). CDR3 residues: CSASRLAEGHF. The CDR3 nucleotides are TGCAGTGCTAGTAGGCTAGCGGAGGGGCACTTC.

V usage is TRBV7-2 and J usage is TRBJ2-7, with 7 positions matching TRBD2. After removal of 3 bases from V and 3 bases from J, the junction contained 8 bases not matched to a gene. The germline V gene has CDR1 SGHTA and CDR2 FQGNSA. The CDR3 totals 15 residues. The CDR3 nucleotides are TGTGCCAGCAGCTTTGGCCCACGGGAGGTCTACGAGCAGTACTTC. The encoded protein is CASSFGPREVYEQYF.

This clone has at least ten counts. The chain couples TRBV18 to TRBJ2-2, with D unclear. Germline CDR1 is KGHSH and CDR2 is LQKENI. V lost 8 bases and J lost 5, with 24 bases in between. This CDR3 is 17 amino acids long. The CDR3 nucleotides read TGTGCCAGCCATCCCCTTTCTGGCCCGTCGAGGACCGGGGAGCTGTTTTTT. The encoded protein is CASHPLSGPSRTGELFF. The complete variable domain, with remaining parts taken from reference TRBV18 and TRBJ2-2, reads NAGVMQNPRHLVRRRGQEARLRCSPMKGHSHVYWYRQLPEEGLKFMVYLQKENIIDESGMPKERFSAEFPKEGPSILRIQQVVRGDSAAYFCASHPLSGPSRTGELFFGEGSRLTVL.

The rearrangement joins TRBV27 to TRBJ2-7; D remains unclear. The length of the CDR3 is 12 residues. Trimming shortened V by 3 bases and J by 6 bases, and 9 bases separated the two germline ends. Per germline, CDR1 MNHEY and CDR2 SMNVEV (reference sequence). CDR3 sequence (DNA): TGTGCCAGCAGTTTGCCGGGTCCCGAGCAGTACTTC. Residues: CASSLPGPEQYF.

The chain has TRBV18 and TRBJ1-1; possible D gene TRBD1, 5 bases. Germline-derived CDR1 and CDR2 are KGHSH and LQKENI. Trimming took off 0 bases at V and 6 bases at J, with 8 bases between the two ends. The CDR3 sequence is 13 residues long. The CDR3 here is CASSPPGGAEAFF. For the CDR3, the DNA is TGTGCCAGCTCACCACCGGGAGGGGCTGAAGCTTTCTTT.

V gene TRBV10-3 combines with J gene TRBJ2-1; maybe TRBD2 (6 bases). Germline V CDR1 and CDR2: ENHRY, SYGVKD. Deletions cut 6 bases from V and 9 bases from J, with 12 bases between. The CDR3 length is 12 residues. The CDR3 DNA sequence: TGTGCCATCAGCCCCCTAGCGACTGAGCAGTTCTTC. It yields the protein CAISPLATEQFF.

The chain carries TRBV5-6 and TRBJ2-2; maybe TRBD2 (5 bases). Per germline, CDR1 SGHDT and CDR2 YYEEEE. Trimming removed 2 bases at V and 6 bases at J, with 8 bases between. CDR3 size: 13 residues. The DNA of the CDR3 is TGTGCCAGCAGCTTATCCGGGGCCGGGGAGCTGTTTTTT. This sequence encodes CASSLSGAGELFF.

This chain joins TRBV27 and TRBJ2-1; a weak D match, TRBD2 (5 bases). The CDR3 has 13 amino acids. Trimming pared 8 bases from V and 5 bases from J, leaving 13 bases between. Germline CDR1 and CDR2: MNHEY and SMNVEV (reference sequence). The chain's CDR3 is CASRPTSDNEQFF. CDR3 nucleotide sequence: TGTGCCAGCCGCCCCACTAGTGACAATGAGCAGTTCTTC.

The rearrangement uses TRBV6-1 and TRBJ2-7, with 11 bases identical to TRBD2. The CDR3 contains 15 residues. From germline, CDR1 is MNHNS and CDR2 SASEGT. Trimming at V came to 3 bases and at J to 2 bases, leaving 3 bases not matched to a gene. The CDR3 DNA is TGTGCCAGCAGTGACGGACTAGCGGGCACCTACGAGCAGTACTTC. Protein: CASSDGLAGTYEQYF.

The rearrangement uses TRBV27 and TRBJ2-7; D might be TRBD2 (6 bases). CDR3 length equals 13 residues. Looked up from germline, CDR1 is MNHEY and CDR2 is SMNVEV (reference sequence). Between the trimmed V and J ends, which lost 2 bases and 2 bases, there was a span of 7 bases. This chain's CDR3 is CASSLGLTYEQYF. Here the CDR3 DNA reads TGTGCCAGCAGTTTAGGACTAACCTACGAGCAGTACTTC.

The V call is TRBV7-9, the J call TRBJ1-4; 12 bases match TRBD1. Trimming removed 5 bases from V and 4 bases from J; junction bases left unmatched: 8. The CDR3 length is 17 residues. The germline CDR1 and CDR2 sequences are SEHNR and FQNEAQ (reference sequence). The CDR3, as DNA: TGTGCCAGCAGCAGATCCGGGACAGGGGGCGTTAATGAAAAACTGTTTTTT. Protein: CASSRSGTGGVNEKLFF.

The DNA for the CDR3 is TGTGCCAGTAGTACCTGGGACAGGGAGGGATACGAGCAGTACTTC. Translation: CASSTWDREGYEQYF. This sequence joins TRBV19 and TRBJ2-7; 9 bases fit TRBD1. Germline trimming cut 4 bases from V and 4 bases from J; bases unmatched to any gene: 8. Germline CDR1 reads LNHDA; CDR2 reads SQIVND (reference sequence). The CDR3 has 15 amino acids.

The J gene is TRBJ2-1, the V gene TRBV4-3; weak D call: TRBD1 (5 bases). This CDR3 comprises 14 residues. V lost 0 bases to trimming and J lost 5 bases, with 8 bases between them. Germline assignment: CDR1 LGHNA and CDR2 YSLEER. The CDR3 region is CASSQDRTNNEQFF. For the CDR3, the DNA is TGCGCCAGCAGCCAAGATCGGACAAACAATGAGCAGTTCTTC.

CDR3 sequence (DNA): TGCAGCGTTGACGTTAGCGGGAGTGAAGTATCCTACGAGCAGTACTTC. Translation: CSVDVSGSEVSYEQYF. V is TRBV29-1 and J is TRBJ2-7, with 9 bases lining up with TRBD2. The germline CDR1 and CDR2 sequences are SQVTM and ANQGSEA. This CDR3 is 16 amino acids long. V trimming: 3 bases; J trimming: 1 base; junction bases outside the gene matches: 10.

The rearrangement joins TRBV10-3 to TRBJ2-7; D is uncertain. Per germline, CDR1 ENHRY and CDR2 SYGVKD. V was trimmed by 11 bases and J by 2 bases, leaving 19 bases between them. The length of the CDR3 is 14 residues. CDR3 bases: TGTGCCTGCGCTCCCGGGTCTGGAACCTACGAGCAGTACTTC. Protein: CACAPGSGTYEQYF.

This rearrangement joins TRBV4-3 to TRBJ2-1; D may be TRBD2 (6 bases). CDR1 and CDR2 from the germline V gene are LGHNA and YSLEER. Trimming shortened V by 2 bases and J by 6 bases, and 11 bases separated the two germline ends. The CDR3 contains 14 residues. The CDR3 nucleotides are TGCGCCAGCAGCCAAACGGGAGCAGGCAATGAGCAGTTCTTC. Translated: CASSQTGAGNEQFF.

Here the CDR3 DNA reads TGCGCCAGCAGCCAAGATGGGAGAGGGAACACTGAAGCTTTCTTT. Protein: CASSQDGRGNTEAFF. The gene calls are TRBV4-3 and TRBJ1-1; D unresolved. CDR3 length equals 15 residues. Per germline, CDR1 LGHNA and CDR2 YSLEER. Trimming cost V 0 bases and J 1 base, with 9 bases left between them.

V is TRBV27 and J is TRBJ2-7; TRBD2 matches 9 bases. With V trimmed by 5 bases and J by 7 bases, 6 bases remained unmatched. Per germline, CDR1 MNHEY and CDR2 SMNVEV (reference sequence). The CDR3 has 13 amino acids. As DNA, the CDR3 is TGTGCCAGCAGTCGGACTAGCGCTAGGGAGCAGTACTTC. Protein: CASSRTSAREQYF.

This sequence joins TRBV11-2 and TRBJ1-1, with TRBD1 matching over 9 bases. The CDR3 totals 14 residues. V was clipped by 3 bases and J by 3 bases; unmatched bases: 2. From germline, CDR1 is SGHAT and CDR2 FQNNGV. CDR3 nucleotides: TGTGCCAGCAGCTTTGGGACAGGGCACACTGAAGCTTTCTTT. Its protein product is CASSFGTGHTEAFF.

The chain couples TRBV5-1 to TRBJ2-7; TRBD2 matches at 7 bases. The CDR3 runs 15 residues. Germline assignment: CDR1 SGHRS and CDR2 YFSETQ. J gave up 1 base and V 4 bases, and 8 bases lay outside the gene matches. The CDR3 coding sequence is TGCGCCAGCAGCGTTTCTAGCGGAACATCCTACGAGCAGTACTTC. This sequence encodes CASSVSSGTSYEQYF.

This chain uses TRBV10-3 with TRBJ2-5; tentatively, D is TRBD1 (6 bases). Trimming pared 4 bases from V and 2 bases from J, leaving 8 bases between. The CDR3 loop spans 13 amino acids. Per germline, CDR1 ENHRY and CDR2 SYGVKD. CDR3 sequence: CAISVTGQETQYF. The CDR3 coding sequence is TGTGCCATCAGTGTGACAGGTCAAGAGACCCAGTACTTC.

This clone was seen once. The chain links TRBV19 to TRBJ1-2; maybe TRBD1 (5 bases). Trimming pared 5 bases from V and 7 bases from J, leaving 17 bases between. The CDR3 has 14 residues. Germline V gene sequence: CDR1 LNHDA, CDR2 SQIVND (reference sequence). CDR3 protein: CASSPGTFSPGYTF. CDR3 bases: TGTGCCAGTAGTCCAGGGACTTTCTCCCCTGGCTACACCTTC.

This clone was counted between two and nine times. The CDR3 is CASSDSGGAGELFF. The CDR3, as DNA: TGTGCCAGCAGTGACTCAGGGGGAGCCGGGGAGCTGTTTTTT. V and J are TRBV6-4 and TRBJ2-2; the D gene is possibly TRBD1 (6 bases). Germline V gene data show CDR1 as MRHNA and CDR2 as SNTAGT. V was cut by 0 bases and J by 6 bases, with 8 bases left in between. CDR3 length: 14 residues.

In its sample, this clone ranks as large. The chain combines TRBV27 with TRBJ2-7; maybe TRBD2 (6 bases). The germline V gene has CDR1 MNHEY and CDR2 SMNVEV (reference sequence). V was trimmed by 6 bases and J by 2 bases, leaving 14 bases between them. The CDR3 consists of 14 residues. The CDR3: CASSISGPAYEQYF. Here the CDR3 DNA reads TGTGCCAGCAGCATTAGCGGTCCTGCCTACGAGCAGTACTTC.

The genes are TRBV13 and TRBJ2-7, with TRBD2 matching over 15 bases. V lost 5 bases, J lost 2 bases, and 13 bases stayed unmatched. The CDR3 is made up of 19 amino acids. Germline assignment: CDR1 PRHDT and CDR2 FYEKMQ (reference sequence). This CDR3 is CASSLGLAGGPTRTYEQYF. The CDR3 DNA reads TGTGCCAGCAGCCTTGGACTAGCGGGAGGGCCTACTCGAACCTACGAGCAGTACTTC.

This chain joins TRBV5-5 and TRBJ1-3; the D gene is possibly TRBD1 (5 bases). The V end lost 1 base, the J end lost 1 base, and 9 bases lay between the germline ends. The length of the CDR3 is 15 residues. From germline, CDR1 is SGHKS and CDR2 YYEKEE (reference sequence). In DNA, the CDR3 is TGTGCCAGCAGCTTGAATCCAGGGTCTGGAAACACCATATATTTT. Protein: CASSLNPGSGNTIYF. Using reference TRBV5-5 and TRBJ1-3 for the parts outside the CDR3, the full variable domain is DAGVTQSPTHLIKTRGQQVTLRCSPISGHKSVSWYQQVLGQGPQFIFQYYEKEERGRGNFPDRFSARQFPNYSSELNVNALLLGDSALYLCASSLNPGSGNTIYFGEGSWLTVV.

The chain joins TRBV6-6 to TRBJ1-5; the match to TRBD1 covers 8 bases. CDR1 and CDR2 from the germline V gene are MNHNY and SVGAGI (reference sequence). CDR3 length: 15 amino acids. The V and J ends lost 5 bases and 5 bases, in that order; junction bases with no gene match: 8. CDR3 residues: CASSHRDRLDQPQHF. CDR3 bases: TGTGCCAGCAGTCACCGGGACAGGTTAGATCAGCCCCAGCATTTT.

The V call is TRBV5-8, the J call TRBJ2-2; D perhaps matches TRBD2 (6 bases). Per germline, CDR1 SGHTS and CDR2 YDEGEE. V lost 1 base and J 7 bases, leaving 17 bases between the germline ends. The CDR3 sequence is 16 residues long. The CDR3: CASSLLVTSMSGELFF. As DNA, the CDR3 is TGTGCCAGCAGCTTGCTCGTGACTAGTATGAGCGGGGAGCTGTTTTTT.

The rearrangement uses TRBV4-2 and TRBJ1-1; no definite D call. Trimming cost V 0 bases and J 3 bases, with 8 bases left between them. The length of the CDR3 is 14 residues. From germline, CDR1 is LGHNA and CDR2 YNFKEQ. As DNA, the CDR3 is TGTGCCAGCAGCCAAGAGATCCAGGACACTGAAGCTTTCTTT. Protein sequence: CASSQEIQDTEAFF.